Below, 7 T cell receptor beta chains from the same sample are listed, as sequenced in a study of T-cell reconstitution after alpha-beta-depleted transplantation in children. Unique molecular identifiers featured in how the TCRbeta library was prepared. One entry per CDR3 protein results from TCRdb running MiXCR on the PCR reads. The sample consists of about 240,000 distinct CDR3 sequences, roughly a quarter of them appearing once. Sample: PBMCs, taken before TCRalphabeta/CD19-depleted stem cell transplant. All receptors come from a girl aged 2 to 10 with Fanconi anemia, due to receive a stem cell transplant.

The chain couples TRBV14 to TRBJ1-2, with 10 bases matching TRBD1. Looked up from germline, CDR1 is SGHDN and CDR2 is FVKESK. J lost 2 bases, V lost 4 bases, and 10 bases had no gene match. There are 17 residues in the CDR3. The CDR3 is CASSLRIRDRGNYGYTF. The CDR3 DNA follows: TGTGCCAGCAGCCTACGAATCCGGGACAGGGGCAACTATGGCTACACCTTC.

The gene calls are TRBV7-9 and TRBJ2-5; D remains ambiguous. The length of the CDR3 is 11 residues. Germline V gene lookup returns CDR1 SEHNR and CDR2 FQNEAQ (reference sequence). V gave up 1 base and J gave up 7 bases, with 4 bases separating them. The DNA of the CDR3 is TGTGCCAGCAGCTTAGGCTCGACCCAGTACTTC. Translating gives CASSLGSTQYF.

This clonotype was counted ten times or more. CDR3 sequence: CSVAVSGSGNTIYF. CDR3 sequence (DNA): TGCAGCGTTGCGGTTTCGGGTTCTGGAAACACCATATATTTT. This chain uses TRBV29-1 with TRBJ1-3; D ambiguous. The CDR3 is made up of 14 amino acids. Trimming took off 4 bases at V and 1 base at J, with 11 bases between the two ends. The germline CDR1 and CDR2 sequences are SQVTM and ANQGSEA.

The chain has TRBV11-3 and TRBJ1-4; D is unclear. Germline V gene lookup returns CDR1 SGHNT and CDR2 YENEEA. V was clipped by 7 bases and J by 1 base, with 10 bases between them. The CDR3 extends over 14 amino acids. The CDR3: CASTTHGTNEKLFF. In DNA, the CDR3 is TGTGCCAGCACTACCCATGGAACTAATGAAAAACTGTTTTTT.

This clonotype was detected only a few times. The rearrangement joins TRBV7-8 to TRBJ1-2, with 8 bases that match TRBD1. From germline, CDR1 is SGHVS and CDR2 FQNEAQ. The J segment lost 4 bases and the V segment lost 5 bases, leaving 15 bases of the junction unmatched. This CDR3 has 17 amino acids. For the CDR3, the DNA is TGTGCCAGCAGCCCCATCCGACAGGGGTTGGGCCTCTATGGCTACACCTTC. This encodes CASSPIRQGLGLYGYTF. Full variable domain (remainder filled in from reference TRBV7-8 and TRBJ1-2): GAGVSQSPRYKVAKRGQDVALRCDPISGHVSLFWYQQALGQGPEFLTYFQNEAQLDKSGLPSDRFFAERPEGSVSTLKIQRTQQEDSAVYLCASSPIRQGLGLYGYTFGSGTRLTVV.

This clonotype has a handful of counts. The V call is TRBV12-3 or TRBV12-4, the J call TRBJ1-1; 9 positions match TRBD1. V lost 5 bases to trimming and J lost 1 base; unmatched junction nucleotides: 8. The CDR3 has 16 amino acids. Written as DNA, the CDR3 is TGTGCCAGCAGTCCCGGGACAGGGCCCCGGAACACTGAAGCTTTCTTT. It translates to CASSPGTGPRNTEAFF.

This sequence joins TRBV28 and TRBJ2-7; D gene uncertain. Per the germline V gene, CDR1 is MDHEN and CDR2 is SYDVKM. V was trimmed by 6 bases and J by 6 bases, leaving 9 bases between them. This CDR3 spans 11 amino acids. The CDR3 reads CASSPLGEQYF. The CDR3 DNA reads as TGTGCCAGCAGCCCCCTGGGCGAGCAGTACTTC.